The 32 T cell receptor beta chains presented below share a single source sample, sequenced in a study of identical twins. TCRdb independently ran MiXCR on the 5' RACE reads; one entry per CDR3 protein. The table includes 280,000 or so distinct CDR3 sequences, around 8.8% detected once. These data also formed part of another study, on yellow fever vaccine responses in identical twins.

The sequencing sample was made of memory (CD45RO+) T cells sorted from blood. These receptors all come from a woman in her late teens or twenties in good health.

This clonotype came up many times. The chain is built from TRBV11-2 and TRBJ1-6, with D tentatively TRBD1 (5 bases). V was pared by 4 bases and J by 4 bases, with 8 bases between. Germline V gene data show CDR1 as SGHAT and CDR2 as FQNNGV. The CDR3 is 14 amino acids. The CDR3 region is CASSSTEYNSPLHF. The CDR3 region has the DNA TGTGCCAGCAGCTCGACAGAATATAATTCACCCCTCCACTTT.

The CDR3 sequence is CASSTGQTNYGYTF. The DNA of the CDR3 is TGTGCCAGCAGCACGGGACAGACTAACTATGGCTACACCTTC. The V gene is TRBV11-2, the J gene TRBJ1-2; TRBD1 agrees at 7 bases. CDR3 length: 14 amino acids. Germline CDR1 SGHAT, CDR2 FQNNGV. Trimming removed 5 bases from V and 0 bases from J; junction bases left unmatched: 3.

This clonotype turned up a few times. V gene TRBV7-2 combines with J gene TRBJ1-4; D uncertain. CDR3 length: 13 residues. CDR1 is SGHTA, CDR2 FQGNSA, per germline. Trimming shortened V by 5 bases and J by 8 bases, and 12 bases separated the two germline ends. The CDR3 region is CASSPGLEEKLFF. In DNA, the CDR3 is TGTGCCAGCAGCCCAGGACTTGAAGAAAAACTGTTTTTT.

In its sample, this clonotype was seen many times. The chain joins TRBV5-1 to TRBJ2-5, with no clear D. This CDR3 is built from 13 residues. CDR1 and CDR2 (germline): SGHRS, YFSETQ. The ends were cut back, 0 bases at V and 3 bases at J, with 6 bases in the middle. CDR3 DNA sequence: TGCGCCAGCAGCTTGGGGGCAAAAGAGACCCAGTACTTC. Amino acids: CASSLGAKETQYF.

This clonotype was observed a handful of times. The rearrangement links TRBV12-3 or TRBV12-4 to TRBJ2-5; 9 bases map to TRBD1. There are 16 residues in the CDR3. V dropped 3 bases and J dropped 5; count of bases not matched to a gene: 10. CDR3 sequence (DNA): TGTGCCAGCAGTTTTAGTAACAGGGGGCGCTTTGAGACCCAGTACTTC. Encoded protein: CASSFSNRGRFETQYF.

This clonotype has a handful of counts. Here the CDR3 reads CASSFGGAEEQYF. In nucleotides, the CDR3 is TGTGCCAGCAGCTTTGGGGGGGCTGAAGAGCAGTACTTC. The chain recombines TRBV7-8 with TRBJ2-7; a weak D match, TRBD2 (7 bases). Germline V lookup: CDR1 SGHVS, CDR2 FQNEAQ. The length of the CDR3 is 13 residues. V dropped 3 bases and J dropped 7 bases, with 13 bases sitting between them.

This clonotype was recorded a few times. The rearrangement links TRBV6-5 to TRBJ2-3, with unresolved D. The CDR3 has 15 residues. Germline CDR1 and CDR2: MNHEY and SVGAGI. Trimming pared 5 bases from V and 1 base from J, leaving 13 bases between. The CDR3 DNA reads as TGTGCCAGCAGTCGCTCGGAATTACGCACAGATACGCAGTATTTT. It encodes CASSRSELRTDTQYF.

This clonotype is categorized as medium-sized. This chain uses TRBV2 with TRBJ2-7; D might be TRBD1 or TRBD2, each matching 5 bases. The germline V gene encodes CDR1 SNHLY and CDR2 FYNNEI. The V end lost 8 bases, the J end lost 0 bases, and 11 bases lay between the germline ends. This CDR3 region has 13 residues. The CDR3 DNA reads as TGTGCCAGCGGGGGAGTCTTCTCCTACGAGCAGTACTTC. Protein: CASGGVFSYEQYF.

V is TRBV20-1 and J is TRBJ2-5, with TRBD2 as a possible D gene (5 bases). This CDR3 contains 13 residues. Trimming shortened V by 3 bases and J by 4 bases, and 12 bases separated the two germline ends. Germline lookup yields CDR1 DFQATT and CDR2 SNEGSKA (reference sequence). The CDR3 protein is CSASGGVLETQYF. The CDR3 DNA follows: TGCAGTGCTAGCGGAGGAGTTTTAGAGACCCAGTACTTC.

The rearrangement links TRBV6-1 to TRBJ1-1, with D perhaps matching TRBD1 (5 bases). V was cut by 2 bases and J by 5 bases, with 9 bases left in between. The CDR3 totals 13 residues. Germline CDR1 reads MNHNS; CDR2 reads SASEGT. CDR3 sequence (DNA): TGTGCCAGCAGTGAAATAGGGACTACTGAAGCTTTCTTT. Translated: CASSEIGTTEAFF.

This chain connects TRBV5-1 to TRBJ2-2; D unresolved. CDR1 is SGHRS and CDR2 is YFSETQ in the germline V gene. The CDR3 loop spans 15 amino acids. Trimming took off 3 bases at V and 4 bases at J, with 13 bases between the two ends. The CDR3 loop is CASSSTGSATGELFF. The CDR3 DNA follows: TGCGCCAGCAGCTCCACCGGCTCAGCCACCGGGGAGCTGTTTTTT.

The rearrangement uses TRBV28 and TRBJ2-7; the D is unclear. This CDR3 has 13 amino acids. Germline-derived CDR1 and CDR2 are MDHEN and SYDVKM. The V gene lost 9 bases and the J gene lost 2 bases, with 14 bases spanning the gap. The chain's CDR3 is CASSTAGAYEQYV. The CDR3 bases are TGTGCCAGTTCCACGGCAGGTGCCTACGAGCAGTACGTC.

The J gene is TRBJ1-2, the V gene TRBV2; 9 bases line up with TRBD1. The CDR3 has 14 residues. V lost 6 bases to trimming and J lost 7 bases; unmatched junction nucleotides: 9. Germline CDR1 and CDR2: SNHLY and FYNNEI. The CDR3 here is CASSRDREVGGYTF. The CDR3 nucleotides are TGTGCCAGCAGCCGGGACAGGGAAGTTGGTGGCTACACCTTC. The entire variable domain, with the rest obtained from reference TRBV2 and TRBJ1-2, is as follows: EPEVTQTPSHQVTQMGQEVILRCVPISNHLYFYWYRQILGQKVEFLVSFYNNEISEKSEIFDDQFSVERPDGSNFTLKIRSTKLEDSAMYFCASSRDREVGGYTFGSGTRLTVV.

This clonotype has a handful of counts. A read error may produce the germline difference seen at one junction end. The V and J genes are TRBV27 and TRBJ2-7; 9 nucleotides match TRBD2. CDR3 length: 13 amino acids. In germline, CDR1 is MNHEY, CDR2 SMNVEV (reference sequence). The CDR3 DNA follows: TGTGCCAGCAGTTTAAAGCTAGCGGGGCCCGTGAACTTC. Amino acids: CASSLKLAGPVNF.

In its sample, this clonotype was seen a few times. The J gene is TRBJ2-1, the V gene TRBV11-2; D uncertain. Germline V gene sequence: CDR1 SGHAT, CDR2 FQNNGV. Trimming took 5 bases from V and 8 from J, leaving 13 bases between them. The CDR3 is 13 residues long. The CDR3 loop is CASSPRSVHEQFF. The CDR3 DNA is TGTGCCAGCAGCCCCCGGTCCGTCCATGAGCAGTTCTTC. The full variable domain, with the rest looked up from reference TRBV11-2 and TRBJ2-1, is EAGVAQSPRYKIIEKRQSVAFWCNPISGHATLYWYQQILGQGPKLLIQFQNNGVVDDSQLPKDRFSAERLKGVDSTLKIQPAKLEDSAVYLCASSPRSVHEQFFGPGTRLTVL.

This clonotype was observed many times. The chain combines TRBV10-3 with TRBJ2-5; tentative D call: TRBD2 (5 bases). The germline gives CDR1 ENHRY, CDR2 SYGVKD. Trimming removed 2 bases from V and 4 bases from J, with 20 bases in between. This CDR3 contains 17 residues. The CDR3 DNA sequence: TGTGCCATCAGTGAGAAGCGTCCGGGGAGAGGAGGAGAGACCCAGTACTTC. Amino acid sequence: CAISEKRPGRGGETQYF.

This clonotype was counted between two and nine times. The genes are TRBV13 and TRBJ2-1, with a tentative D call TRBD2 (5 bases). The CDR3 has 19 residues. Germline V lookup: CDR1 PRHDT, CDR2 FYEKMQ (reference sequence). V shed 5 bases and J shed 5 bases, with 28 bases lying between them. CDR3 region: CASSQWTGILPVPHNEQFF. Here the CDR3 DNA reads TGTGCCAGCAGCCAATGGACTGGGATACTTCCCGTCCCCCACAATGAGCAGTTCTTC.

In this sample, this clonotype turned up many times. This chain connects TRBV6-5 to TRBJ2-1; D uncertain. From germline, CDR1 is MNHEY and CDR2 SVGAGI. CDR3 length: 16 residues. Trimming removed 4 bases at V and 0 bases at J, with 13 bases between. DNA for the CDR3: TGTGCCAGCAGTTCTGGAGCGATCAGCTCCTACAATGAGCAGTTCTTC. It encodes CASSSGAISSYNEQFF.

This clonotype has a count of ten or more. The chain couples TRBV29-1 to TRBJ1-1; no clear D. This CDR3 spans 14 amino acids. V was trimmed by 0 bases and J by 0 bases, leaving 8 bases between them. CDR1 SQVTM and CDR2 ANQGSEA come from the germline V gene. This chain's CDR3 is CSVEERFLNTEAFF. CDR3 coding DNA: TGCAGCGTTGAAGAGAGGTTCTTGAACACTGAAGCTTTCTTT.

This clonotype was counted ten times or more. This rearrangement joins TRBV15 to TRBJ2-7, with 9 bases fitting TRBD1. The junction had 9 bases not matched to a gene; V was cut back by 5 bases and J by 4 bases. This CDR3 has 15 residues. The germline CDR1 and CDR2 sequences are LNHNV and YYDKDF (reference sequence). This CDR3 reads CATSGGTGTFYEQYF. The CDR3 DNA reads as TGTGCCACCAGCGGGGGGACAGGGACTTTTTACGAGCAGTACTTC.

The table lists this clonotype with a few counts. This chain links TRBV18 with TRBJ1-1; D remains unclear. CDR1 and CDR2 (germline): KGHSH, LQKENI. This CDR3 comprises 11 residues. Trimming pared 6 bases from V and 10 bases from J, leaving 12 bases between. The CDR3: CASSLGEVAFF. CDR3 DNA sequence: TGTGCCAGCTCGTTAGGAGAGGTAGCTTTCTTT.

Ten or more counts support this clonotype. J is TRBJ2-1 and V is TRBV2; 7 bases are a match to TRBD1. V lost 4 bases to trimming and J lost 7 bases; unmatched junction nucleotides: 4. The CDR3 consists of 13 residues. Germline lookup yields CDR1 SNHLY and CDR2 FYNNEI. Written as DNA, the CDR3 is TGTGCCAGCAGTGGAACAGGGGTTAATGAGCAGTTCTTC. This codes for CASSGTGVNEQFF.

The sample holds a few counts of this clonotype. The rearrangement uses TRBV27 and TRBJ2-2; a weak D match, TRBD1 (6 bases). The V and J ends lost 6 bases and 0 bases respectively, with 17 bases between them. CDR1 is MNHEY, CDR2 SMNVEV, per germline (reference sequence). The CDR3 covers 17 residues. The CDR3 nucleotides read TGTGCCAGCAGATACTCAACAAGGACAGCGAACACCGGGGAGCTGTTTTTT. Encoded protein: CASRYSTRTANTGELFF.

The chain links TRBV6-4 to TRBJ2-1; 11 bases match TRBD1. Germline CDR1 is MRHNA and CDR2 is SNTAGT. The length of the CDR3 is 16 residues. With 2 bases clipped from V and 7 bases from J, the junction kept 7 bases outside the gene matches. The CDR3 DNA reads TGTGCCAGCAGTGACGAGCCCGGGACAGGGGGGAATGAGCAGTTCTTC. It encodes CASSDEPGTGGNEQFF.

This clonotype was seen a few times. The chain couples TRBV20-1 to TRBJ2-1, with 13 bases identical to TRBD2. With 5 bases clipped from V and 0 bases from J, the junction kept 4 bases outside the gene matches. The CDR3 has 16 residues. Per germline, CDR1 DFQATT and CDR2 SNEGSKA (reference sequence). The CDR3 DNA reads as TGCAGTGCTGCCGGGACTAGCGGGAACTCCTACAATGAGCAGTTCTTC. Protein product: CSAAGTSGNSYNEQFF.

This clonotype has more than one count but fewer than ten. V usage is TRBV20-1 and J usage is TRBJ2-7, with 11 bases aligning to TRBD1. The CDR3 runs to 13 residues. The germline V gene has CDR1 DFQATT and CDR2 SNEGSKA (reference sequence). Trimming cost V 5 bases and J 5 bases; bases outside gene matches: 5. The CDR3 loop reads CSAWTGGNDEQYF. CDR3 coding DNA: TGCAGTGCTTGGACAGGGGGCAACGACGAGCAGTACTTC.

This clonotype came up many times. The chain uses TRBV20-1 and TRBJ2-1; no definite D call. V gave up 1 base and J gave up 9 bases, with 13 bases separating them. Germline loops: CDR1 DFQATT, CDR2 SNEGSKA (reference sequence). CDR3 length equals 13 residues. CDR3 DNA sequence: TGCAGTGCTAGAGGCTCGTATGACATTGAGCAGTTCTTC. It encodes CSARGSYDIEQFF.

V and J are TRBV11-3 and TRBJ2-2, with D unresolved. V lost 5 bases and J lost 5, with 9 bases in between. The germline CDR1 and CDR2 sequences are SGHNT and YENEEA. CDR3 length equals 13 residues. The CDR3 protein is CASSKSQTGELFF. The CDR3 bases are TGTGCCAGCAGCAAATCTCAGACCGGGGAGCTGTTTTTT.

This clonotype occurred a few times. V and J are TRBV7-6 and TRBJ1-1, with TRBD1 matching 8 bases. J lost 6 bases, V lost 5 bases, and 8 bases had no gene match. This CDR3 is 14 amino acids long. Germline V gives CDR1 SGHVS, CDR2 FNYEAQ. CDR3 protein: CASSPLQGAPEAFF. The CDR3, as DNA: TGTGCCAGCAGCCCACTCCAGGGGGCGCCTGAAGCTTTCTTT. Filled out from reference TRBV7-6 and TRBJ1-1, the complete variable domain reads GAGVSQSPRYKVTKRGQDVALRCDPISGHVSLYWYRQALGQGPEFLTYFNYEAQQDKSGLPNDRFSAERPEGSISTLTIQRTEQRDSAMYRCASSPLQGAPEAFFGQGTRLTVV.

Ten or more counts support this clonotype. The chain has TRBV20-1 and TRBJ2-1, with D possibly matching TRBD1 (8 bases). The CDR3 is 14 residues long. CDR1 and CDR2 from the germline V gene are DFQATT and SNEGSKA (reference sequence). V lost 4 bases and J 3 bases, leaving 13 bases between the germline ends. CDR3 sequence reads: CSAKTGGGYNEQFF. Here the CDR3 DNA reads TGCAGTGCTAAAACAGGGGGGGGCTACAATGAGCAGTTCTTC.

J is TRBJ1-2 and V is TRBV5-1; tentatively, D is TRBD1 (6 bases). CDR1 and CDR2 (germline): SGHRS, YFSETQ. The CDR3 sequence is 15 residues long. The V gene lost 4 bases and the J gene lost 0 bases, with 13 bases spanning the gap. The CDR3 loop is CASSDGQYSNYGYTF. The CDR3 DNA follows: TGCGCCAGCAGCGACGGACAGTACTCTAACTATGGCTACACCTTC. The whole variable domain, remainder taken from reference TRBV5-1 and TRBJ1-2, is KAGVTQTPRYLIKTRGQQVTLSCSPISGHRSVSWYQQTPGQGLQFLFEYFSETQRNKGNFPGRFSGRQFSNSRSEMNVSTLELGDSALYLCASSDGQYSNYGYTFGSGTRLTVV.

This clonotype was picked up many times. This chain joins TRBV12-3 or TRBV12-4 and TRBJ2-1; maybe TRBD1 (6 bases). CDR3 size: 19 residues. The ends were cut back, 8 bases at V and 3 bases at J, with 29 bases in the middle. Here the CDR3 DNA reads TGTGCCAGCCGCCGTAGGCCCCCGACAGGTCGAGACAACTACAATGAGCAGTTCTTC. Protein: CASRRRPPTGRDNYNEQFF.